The rows below give T cell receptor beta chains drawn from one sample of a study of cytomegalovirus exposure and HLA in healthy donors. The data were produced by immunoSEQ multiplex PCR, yet TCRdb's version contains in-frame clones alone and is incomplete. The repertoire has about 130,000 clones, around four fifths of them found once; the top ten carry 9.5% to 13%. The sequenced sample consisted of PBMCs. These TCRs come from a young man in good health and CMV-seropositive. Each CDR3 is given with its conserved first and last residue. A D gene is named only where the DNA matches it firmly. The size of a clone is reported for some rows only, either as once, few or many, or as a class for expanded clones.

J	V	size	D	CDR3	DNA
TRBJ2-6	TRBV18	NA	NA	CASSPRASGANVLTF	TGTGCCAGCTCACCACGGGCATCTGGGGCCAACGTCCTGACTTTC
TRBJ2-1	TRBV9	NA	TRBD1	CASSVAGQGVRNEQFF	TGTGCCAGCAGCGTAGCTGGGCAGGGGGTTCGCAATGAGCAGTTCTTC
TRBJ2-3	TRBV6-5	NA	TRBD2	CASSWSGRGTDTQYF	TGTGCCAGCAGTTGGAGCGGGAGGGGTACAGATACGCAGTATTTT
TRBJ1-2	TRBV25-1	NA	NA	CASSDRLAYGYTF	TGTGCCAGCAGTGATAGGTTAGCCTATGGCTACACCTTC
TRBJ2-2	TRBV30	few	TRBD1	CAWSTQGAWGTGELFF	TGTGCCTGGAGTACCCAGGGGGCTTGGGGCACCGGGGAGCTGTTTTTT
TRBJ2-2	TRBV5-4	once	NA	CASSPSDRLAGELFF	TGTGCCAGCAGCCCAAGCGACAGACTCGCCGGGGAGCTGTTTTTT
TRBJ1-5	TRBV27	NA	TRBD1	CASSADRGGNQPQHF	TGTGCCAGCAGTGCGGACAGGGGAGGCAATCAGCCCCAGCATTTT
TRBJ2-7	TRBV29-1	NA	TRBD2	CSVEGLAGVIEQYF	TGCAGCGTTGAAGGACTAGCGGGAGTGATCGAGCAGTACTTC
TRBJ2-3	TRBV29-1	NA	NA	CSAAGPSDTQYF	TGCAGCGCTGCTGGGCCTTCAGATACGCAGTATTTT
TRBJ2-7	TRBV7-9	NA	NA	CASSLTGDEQYF	TGTGCCAGCAGCTTAACGGGGGATGAGCAGTACTTC
TRBJ1-2	TRBV5-6	NA	NA	CASSSAQFTAPYGYTF	TGTGCCAGCAGCTCTGCTCAATTTACTGCTCCCTATGGCTACACCTTC
TRBJ2-7	TRBV29-1	NA	TRBD1	CSVCYFIGQETSAEQYF	TGCAGCGTTTGCTATTTCATAGGACAGGAAACTTCGGCCGAGCAGTACTTC
TRBJ1-5	TRBV25-1	NA	TRBD1	CASRASGVQGADQPQHF	TGTGCCAGCAGAGCCTCAGGGGTGCAGGGGGCTGATCAGCCCCAGCATTTT
TRBJ1-3	TRBV11-2	NA	TRBD1	CASSRLRRGNSGNTIYF	TGTGCCAGCAGCCGCCTCCGCAGGGGGAACTCTGGAAACACCATATATTTT
TRBJ1-2	TRBV28	few	NA	CASSLGQGGGYTF	TGTGCCAGCAGTTTGGGTCAGGGTGGCGGCTACACCTTC
TRBJ2-1	TRBV5-1	NA	TRBD2	CASSSGGEQFF	TGCGCCAGCAGCTCCGGGGGGGAGCAGTTCTTC
TRBJ2-7	TRBV7-3	NA	NA	CASSPRQINEQYF	TGTGCCAGCAGCCCTAGACAGATAAACGAGCAGTACTTC
TRBJ1-1	TRBV7-3	NA	TRBD1	CASSGQGAFTEAFF	TGTGCCAGCAGCGGACAGGGGGCTTTCACTGAAGCTTTCTTT
TRBJ2-7	TRBV29-1	NA	TRBD1	CSVEQGEAYEQYF	TGCAGCGTAGAACAGGGGGAGGCCTACGAGCAGTACTTC
TRBJ2-7	TRBV4-2	NA	TRBD2	CASSQVSSGRAYEQYF	TGTGCCAGCAGCCAAGTCTCCAGCGGGAGGGCCTACGAGCAGTACTTC
TRBJ2-2	TRBV11-2	once	NA	CASSSPTSNRELFF	TGTGCCAGCAGCTCCCCGACTAGTAACCGGGAGCTGTTTTTT
TRBJ2-1	TRBV18	NA	TRBD2	CASSPGDYWKLAGYEQFF	TGTGCCAGCTCACCGGGGGATTACTGGAAACTAGCGGGATATGAGCAGTTCTTC
TRBJ2-7	TRBV9	NA	TRBD2	CASSVGGGRQHEQYF	TGTGCCAGCAGCGTAGGGGGCGGGAGGCAGCACGAGCAGTACTTC
TRBJ2-3	TRBV9	NA	NA	CASSVEGGTGTDTQYF	TGTGCCAGCAGCGTAGAGGGGGGGACTGGCACAGATACGCAGTATTTT
TRBJ2-1	TRBV25-1	NA	TRBD1	CASSEFDRGPNYNEQFF	TGTGCCAGCAGTGAATTCGACAGGGGTCCTAACTACAATGAGCAGTTCTTC
TRBJ2-3	TRBV12-5	NA	NA	CASGRGLKAADTQYF	TGTGCTAGTGGTCGAGGACTAAAAGCGGCAGATACGCAGTATTTT
TRBJ2-3	TRBV5-1	NA	TRBD1	CASSGAGTGTDTQYF	TGCGCCAGCAGCGGCGCCGGGACAGGCACAGATACGCAGTATTTT
TRBJ2-5	TRBV28	NA	TRBD2	CASRGTSAETQYF	TGTGCCAGCCGCGGGACTAGCGCAGAGACCCAGTACTTC
TRBJ2-3	TRBV11-3	NA	NA	CASSFMTDTQYF	TGTGCCAGCAGCTTCATGACAGATACGCAGTATTTT
TRBJ2-1	TRBV7-6	NA	NA	CASSLGRPGSGTTYNEQFF	TGTGCCAGCAGCTTAGGGCGTCCGGGTAGCGGAACGACCTATAATGAGCAGTTCTTC
TRBJ1-3	TRBV19	NA	NA	CASTSGSFSGNTIYF	TGTGCCAGTACCTCCGGGTCGTTCTCTGGAAACACCATATATTTT
TRBJ2-1	TRBV7-7	NA	TRBD2	CASSPERGMGEQFF	TGTGCCAGCAGTCCGGAGCGGGGGATGGGTGAGCAGTTCTTC
TRBJ2-7	TRBV28	NA	NA	CATLGVAYEQYF	TGTGCCACCCTCGGGGTAGCGTACGAGCAGTACTTC
TRBJ2-7	TRBV27	NA	NA	CASSGRAYEQYF	TGTGCCAGCAGTGGCAGGGCCTACGAGCAGTACTTC
TRBJ2-2	TRBV4-2	NA	NA	CASSRLGNTGELFF	TGTGCCAGCAGCCGACTAGGGAACACCGGGGAGCTGTTTTTT
TRBJ1-5	TRBV2	NA	TRBD1	CASSREFRDSNQPQHF	TGTGCCAGCAGCAGAGAATTTCGGGACAGTAATCAGCCCCAGCATTTT